The 21 T cell receptor beta chains in this list originate from one sample, sequenced in a study of PD-L1 blockade in urothelial cancer. Time point defined: pretreatment peripheral blood. Repertoires were generated with immunoSEQ multiplex PCR, while TCRdb's copy carries only in-frame clones and drops some. The sample lists over 35,000 clones, around four fifths occurring once. Sequencing was performed on PBMCs, taken around atezolizumab (anti-PD-L1) treatment. These TCRs come from a man older than 75 with urothelial cancer.

This clone was seen a handful of times. The chain employs TRBV6-1 and TRBJ1-4; no clear D gene. The V and J ends lost 2 bases and 5 bases respectively, with 12 bases between them. Germline lookup yields CDR1 MNHNS and CDR2 SASEGT. The length of the CDR3 is 15 residues. DNA of the CDR3: TGTGCCAGCAGTGAATCGCTAGAGCTAAATGAAAAACTGTTTTTT. As protein: CASSESLELNEKLFF.

This chain connects TRBV6-5 to TRBJ2-7; 11 nucleotides line up with TRBD1. The CDR3 is 15 amino acids. The V and J ends lost 7 bases and 3 bases, in that order; junction bases with no gene match: 8. Per germline, CDR1 MNHEY and CDR2 SVGAGI. CDR3 bases: TGTGCCAGCACTTTACGGGGGACAGGGGGCTACGAGCAGTACTTC. Its translation: CASTLRGTGGYEQYF.

V gene TRBV6-5 combines with J gene TRBJ2-7, with 7 bases that match TRBD2. From germline, CDR1 is MNHEY and CDR2 SVGAGI. V lost 5 bases and J lost 2; bases outside the gene matches: 9. The CDR3 consists of 15 residues. The CDR3 here is CASSRQRGDPYEQYF. Written as DNA, the CDR3 is TGTGCCAGCAGTCGTCAACGGGGGGATCCCTACGAGCAGTACTTC.

This chain links TRBV19 with TRBJ2-7; 10 bases align to TRBD2. The CDR3 contains 14 residues. The J segment lost 6 bases and the V segment lost 7 bases, leaving 9 bases of the junction unmatched. The germline V gene has CDR1 LNHDA and CDR2 SQIVND (reference sequence). CDR3 protein: CASKKREGSLEQYF. CDR3 bases: TGTGCCAGTAAAAAGCGGGAGGGTTCTCTCGAGCAGTACTTC.

V usage is TRBV29-1 and J usage is TRBJ2-5; maybe TRBD2 (5 bases). The CDR3 is made up of 11 amino acids. Deletions cut 7 bases from V and 5 bases from J, with 11 bases between. Per the germline V gene, CDR1 is SQVTM and CDR2 is ANQGSEA. The chain's CDR3 is CSAESGETQYF. The DNA of the CDR3 is TGCAGCGCGGAGTCGGGGGAGACCCAGTACTTC. Looking up the rest from reference TRBV29-1 and TRBJ2-5 gives the full variable domain: SAVISQKPSRDICQRGTSLTIQCQVDSQVTMMFWYRQQPGQSLTLIATANQGSEATYESGFVIDKFPISRPNLTFSTLTVSNMSPEDSSIYLCSAESGETQYFGPGTRLLVL.

The chain recombines TRBV5-5 with TRBJ2-7; 9 positions agree with TRBD2. V lost 4 bases to trimming and J lost 4 bases; unmatched junction nucleotides: 9. This CDR3 region has 15 residues. The germline gives CDR1 SGHKS, CDR2 YYEKEE (reference sequence). For the CDR3, the DNA is TGTGCCAGCAGCCCCACTTCTAGCGGGAATTACGAGCAGTACTTC. Translation: CASSPTSSGNYEQYF.

This clone was seen only a few times. The J gene is TRBJ1-1, the V gene TRBV7-9, with no clear D. V was trimmed by 3 bases and J by 0 bases, leaving 11 bases between them. CDR3 length: 15 residues. CDR1 is SEHNR, CDR2 FQNEAQ, per germline (reference sequence). This CDR3 reads CASSFKGGMNTEAFF. As DNA, the CDR3 is TGTGCCAGCAGCTTCAAGGGAGGGATGAACACTGAAGCTTTCTTT. The whole variable domain, remainder taken from reference TRBV7-9 and TRBJ1-1, is DTGVSQNPRHKITKRGQNVTFRCDPISEHNRLYWYRQTLGQGPEFLTYFQNEAQLEKSRLLSDRFSAERPKGSFSTLEIQRTEQGDSAMYLCASSFKGGMNTEAFFGQGTRLTVV.

The V gene is TRBV11-2, the J gene TRBJ2-3, with 7 bases aligning to TRBD2. The V segment lost 5 bases and the J segment 2 bases; nucleotides outside the gene matches: 4. The germline CDR1 and CDR2 sequences are SGHAT and FQNNGV. The CDR3 is made up of 14 amino acids. Here the CDR3 DNA reads TGTGCCAGCAGCACCGGGACTAACACAGATACGCAGTATTTT. It codes for CASSTGTNTDTQYF. The full variable domain, rest sourced from reference TRBV11-2 and TRBJ2-3, is EAGVAQSPRYKIIEKRQSVAFWCNPISGHATLYWYQQILGQGPKLLIQFQNNGVVDDSQLPKDRFSAERLKGVDSTLKIQPAKLEDSAVYLCASSTGTNTDTQYFGPGTRLTVL.

The genes are TRBV7-9 and TRBJ2-5; a possible D gene is TRBD2 (6 bases). The CDR3 spans 15 residues. Germline CDR1 and CDR2: SEHNR and FQNEAQ (reference sequence). V lost 1 base and J lost 5, with 14 bases in between. The CDR3: CASSLGRAMGETQYF. CDR3 DNA sequence: TGTGCCAGCAGCTTAGGGAGGGCGATGGGGGAGACCCAGTACTTC.

This chain links TRBV5-1 with TRBJ2-3; 9 bases are shared with TRBD1. The trim removed 5 bases at V and 3 bases at J, leaving 22 bases unmatched. CDR1 and CDR2 (germline): SGHRS, YFSETQ. There are 20 residues in the CDR3. Here the CDR3 reads CASRSAGTGLGSVGTDTQYF. The CDR3, as DNA: TGCGCCAGCAGATCAGCCGGGACAGGGTTGGGGTCCGTAGGGACAGATACGCAGTATTTT.

The V gene is TRBV2, the J gene TRBJ2-5, with D unresolved. The V and J ends lost 3 bases and 2 bases respectively, with 13 bases between them. The CDR3 spans 15 residues. The germline V gene has CDR1 SNHLY and CDR2 FYNNEI. The CDR3 DNA reads TGTGCCAGCAGTGAGGGCAGCTTCATACAAGAGACCCAGTACTTC. Amino acids: CASSEGSFIQETQYF.

This chain connects TRBV5-1 to TRBJ1-2, with 8 bases lining up with TRBD1. This CDR3 region has 15 residues. Per the germline V gene, CDR1 is SGHRS and CDR2 is YFSETQ. V lost 0 bases and J lost 7; bases outside the gene matches: 8. For the CDR3, the DNA is TGCGCCAGCAGCTTGGTTCAGCAGGGGGCGAGTGGCTACACCTTC. Translating gives CASSLVQQGASGYTF.

This rearrangement joins TRBV30 to TRBJ2-5; TRBD1 aligns across 7 bases. Germline V gene data show CDR1 as GTSNPN and CDR2 as SVGIG (reference sequence). This CDR3 has 12 amino acids. CDR3 DNA: TGTGCAGGGGGCATCTCGGGGGAGACCCAGTACTTC. Protein product: CAGGISGETQYF.

There are a few counts of this clone. The rearrangement joins TRBV19 to TRBJ2-2; the D gene is possibly TRBD1 (5 bases). Germline V gene lookup returns CDR1 LNHDA and CDR2 SQIVND (reference sequence). Trimming removed 5 bases at V and 6 bases at J, with 10 bases between. The CDR3 has 13 residues. The CDR3 sequence: CASSYGAAGELFF. Here the CDR3 DNA reads TGTGCCAGTAGTTATGGGGCTGCCGGGGAGCTGTTTTTT.

The chain combines TRBV7-4 with TRBJ2-7; TRBD2 might be the D (6 bases). Germline CDR1 SGHVT, CDR2 SQSDAQ. V lost 0 bases to trimming and J lost 2 bases, with 11 bases between them. CDR3 size: 15 residues. The CDR3 loop is CASSLAGTRTYEQYF. CDR3 bases: TGTGCCAGCAGCTTAGCTGGGACTCGGACCTACGAGCAGTACTTC.

This clone was detected once. The genes are TRBV28 and TRBJ1-2; 12 bases match TRBD1. Germline V lookup: CDR1 MDHEN, CDR2 SYDVKM. After removal of 5 bases from V and 8 bases from J, the junction contained 9 bases not matched to a gene. CDR3 size: 15 residues. DNA for the CDR3: TGTGCCAGCAGTACCCCGGGACAGGGGGCGAAGGGCTACACCTTC. Amino acid sequence: CASSTPGQGAKGYTF.

This CDR3 is CASSGTSGTLPEQFF. The CDR3 nucleotides are TGTGCCAGCAGTGGGACTAGCGGGACCCTTCCTGAGCAGTTCTTC. The chain is built from TRBV28 and TRBJ2-1; 13 bases agree with TRBD2. Germline assignment: CDR1 MDHEN and CDR2 SYDVKM. This CDR3 is built from 15 residues. V lost 5 bases, J lost 9 bases, and 7 bases stayed unmatched.

V gene TRBV15 combines with J gene TRBJ1-5, with a possible D match to TRBD1 (5 bases). The CDR3 has 15 amino acids. Germline CDR1 reads LNHNV; CDR2 reads YYDKDF (reference sequence). V gave up 0 bases and J gave up 9 bases, with 15 bases separating them. DNA of the CDR3: TGTGCCACCAGCAGAGATGGGCAGGGCAGGCGGCCCCAGCATTTT. Protein product: CATSRDGQGRRPQHF.

The chain combines TRBV5-1 with TRBJ1-4; D might be TRBD1 (5 bases). Deletions cut 5 bases from V and 3 bases from J, with 14 bases between. The germline V gene encodes CDR1 SGHRS and CDR2 YFSETQ. The CDR3 length is 15 residues. CDR3 bases: TGCGCCAGCAGACAAACAGGCTCTTCTAATGAAAAACTGTTTTTT. This codes for CASRQTGSSNEKLFF.

This clone was seen only a few times. The chain carries TRBV5-6 and TRBJ1-2, with 11 bases matching TRBD1. V trimming: 3 bases; J trimming: 8 bases; junction bases outside the gene matches: 6. The CDR3 sequence is 14 residues long. CDR1 is SGHDT, CDR2 YYEEEE, per germline. CDR3 DNA: TGTGCCAGCAGCTACCGGGACAGGGGGTCGGGCTACACCTTC. Translation gives CASSYRDRGSGYTF. The full variable domain, its missing parts supplied by reference TRBV5-6 and TRBJ1-2, is DAGVTQSPTHLIKTRGQQVTLRCSPKSGHDTVSWYQQALGQGPQFIFQYYEEEERQRGNFPDRFSGHQFPNYSSELNVNALLLGDSALYLCASSYRDRGSGYTFGSGTRLTVV.

Note on this clone: Other DNA sequences in the same sample also yield this CDR3. The gene calls are TRBV18 and TRBJ2-3; possibly TRBD1 for D (5 bases). This CDR3 spans 14 amino acids. CDR1 and CDR2 (germline): KGHSH, LQKENI. V dropped 1 base and J dropped 3 bases, with 8 bases sitting between them. The CDR3 DNA follows: TGTGCCAGCTCACCACGGCAGGGTACAGATACGCAGTATTTT. Translated: CASSPRQGTDTQYF.